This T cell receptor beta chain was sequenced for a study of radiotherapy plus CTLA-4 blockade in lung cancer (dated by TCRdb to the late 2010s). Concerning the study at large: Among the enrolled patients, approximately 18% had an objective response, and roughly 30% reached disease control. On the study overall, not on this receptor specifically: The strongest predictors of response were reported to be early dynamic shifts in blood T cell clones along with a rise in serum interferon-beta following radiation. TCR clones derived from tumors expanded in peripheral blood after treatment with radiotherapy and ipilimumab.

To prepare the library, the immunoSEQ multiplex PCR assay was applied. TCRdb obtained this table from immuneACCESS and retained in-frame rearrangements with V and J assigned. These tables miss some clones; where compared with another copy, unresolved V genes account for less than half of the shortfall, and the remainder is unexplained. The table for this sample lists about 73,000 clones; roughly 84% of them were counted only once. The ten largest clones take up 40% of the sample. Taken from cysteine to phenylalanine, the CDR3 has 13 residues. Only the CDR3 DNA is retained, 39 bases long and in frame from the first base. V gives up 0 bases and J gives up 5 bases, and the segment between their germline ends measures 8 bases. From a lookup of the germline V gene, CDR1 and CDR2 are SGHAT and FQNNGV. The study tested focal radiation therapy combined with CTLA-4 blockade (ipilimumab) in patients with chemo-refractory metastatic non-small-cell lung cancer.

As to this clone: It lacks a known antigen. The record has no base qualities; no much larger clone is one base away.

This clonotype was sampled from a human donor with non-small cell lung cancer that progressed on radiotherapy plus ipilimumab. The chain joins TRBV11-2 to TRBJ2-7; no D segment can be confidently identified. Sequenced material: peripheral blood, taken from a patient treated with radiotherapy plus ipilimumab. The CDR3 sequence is CASSLDVTNEQYF. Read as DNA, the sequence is TGTGCCAGCAGCTTAGATGTAACTAACGAGCAGTACTTC.